What follows is one T cell receptor beta chain and its context. The TCRbeta library was prepared with unique molecular identifiers. TCRdb itself ran the PCR reads through MiXCR, one entry per CDR3 protein. The table includes 77,000 or so distinct CDR3 sequences, over 15% detected once. This CDR3 comprises 12 residues. Germline CDR1 SQVTM, CDR2 ANQGSEA. V was clipped by 7 bases and J by 5 bases; unmatched bases: 5. This sample is part of a study of T-cell reconstitution after alpha-beta-depleted transplantation in children. The chain carries TRBV29-1 and TRBJ1-1, with 9 bases fitting TRBD1. The sequences come from PBMCs, mostly from graft donor cells, collected 360 days after TCRalphabeta/CD19-depleted stem cell transplant. The receptor was derived from a male patient aged 2 to 10 who had a stem cell transplant for acute lymphoblastic leukemia, so the T cells may come from the graft donor. DNA of the CDR3: TGCAGCGCAGGGACAGGGAGAACTGAAGCTTTCTTT. It codes for CSAGTGRTEAFF.